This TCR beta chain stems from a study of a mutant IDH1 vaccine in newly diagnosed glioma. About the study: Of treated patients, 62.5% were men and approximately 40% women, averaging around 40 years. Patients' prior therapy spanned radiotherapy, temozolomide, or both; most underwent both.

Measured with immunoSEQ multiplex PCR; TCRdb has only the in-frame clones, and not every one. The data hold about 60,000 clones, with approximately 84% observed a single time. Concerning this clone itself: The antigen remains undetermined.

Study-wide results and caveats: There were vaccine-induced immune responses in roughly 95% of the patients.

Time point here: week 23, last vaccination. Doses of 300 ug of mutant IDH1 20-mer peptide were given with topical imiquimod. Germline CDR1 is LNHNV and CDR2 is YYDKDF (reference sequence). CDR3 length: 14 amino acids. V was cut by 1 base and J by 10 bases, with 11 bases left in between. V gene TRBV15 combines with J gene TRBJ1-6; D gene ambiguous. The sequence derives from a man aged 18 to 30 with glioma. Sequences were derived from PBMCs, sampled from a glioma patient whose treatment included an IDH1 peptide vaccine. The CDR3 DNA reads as TGTGCCACCAGCAGAGGGGGAGGTGGATCACCCCTCCACTTT. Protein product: CATSRGGGGSPLHF.